Presented here are 26 T cell receptor beta chains from one specimen sequenced in a study of blood T cell repertoires in COVID-19. Sequencing used immunoSEQ multiplex PCR; TCRdb keeps in-frame clones, though not all of them. The sample holds 110,000 or so clones; roughly 84% are singletons and the top ten take around 8.4%. Sequenced input: peripheral blood. The receptors here all came from a woman aged 70-85 years who had recovered from COVID-19.

V and J are TRBV6-6 and TRBJ1-2, with TRBD1 matching over 9 bases. Trimming took 5 bases from V and 6 from J; bases not matched to a gene: 10. The CDR3 is 15 amino acids. Germline V gene lookup returns CDR1 MNHNY and CDR2 SVGAGI (reference sequence). The CDR3 loop reads CASSEPRDRADGYTF. CDR3 sequence (DNA): TGTGCCAGCAGTGAGCCCCGGGACAGGGCGGATGGCTACACCTTC.

The V gene is TRBV19, the J gene TRBJ2-2, with D perhaps being TRBD1 or TRBD2 (10 bases each). Trimming removed 5 bases at V and 3 bases at J, with 19 bases between. Germline lookup yields CDR1 LNHDA and CDR2 SQIVND (reference sequence). The CDR3 extends over 17 amino acids. The DNA for the CDR3 is TGTGCCAGTAGTGACAGGGGGCTAGCGGGAGACACCGGGGAGCTGTTTTTT. Protein: CASSDRGLAGDTGELFF.

The chain employs TRBV5-1 and TRBJ2-7, with D maybe TRBD2 (5 bases). The CDR3 is 13 residues long. CDR1 and CDR2 (germline): SGHRS, YFSETQ. Trimming removed 0 bases from V and 3 bases from J, with 7 bases in between. CDR3 sequence: CASSLVRGYEQYF. The CDR3 DNA reads as TGCGCCAGCAGCTTGGTCCGGGGCTACGAGCAGTACTTC.

The V call is TRBV29-1, the J call TRBJ2-1; the D gene is possibly TRBD1 (5 bases). V was shortened by 4 bases and J by 0 bases, with 7 bases between the two germline ends. This CDR3 comprises 13 residues. Per the germline V gene, CDR1 is SQVTM and CDR2 is ANQGSEA. The DNA of the CDR3 is TGCAGCGTTGGGACACCCTCCTACAATGAGCAGTTCTTC. It is translated as CSVGTPSYNEQFF.

The chain uses TRBV10-1 and TRBJ2-5, with 7 bases that match TRBD1. J was trimmed by 3 bases and V by 8 bases; bases with no gene match: 6. Per germline, CDR1 WNHNN and CDR2 SYGVQD (reference sequence). This CDR3 contains 13 residues. CDR3 residues: CASGKGGKETQYF. The CDR3 DNA follows: TGCGCCAGCGGTAAAGGGGGCAAAGAGACCCAGTACTTC.

V gene TRBV30 combines with J gene TRBJ1-3; D unresolved. Germline V CDR1 and CDR2: GTSNPN, SVGIG (reference sequence). Trimming left V 4 bases short and J 0 bases short, with 10 bases between. This CDR3 has 14 residues. CDR3 nucleotides: TGTGCCTGGAATTCAGGTCTCTCTGGAAACACCATATATTTT. Its translation is CAWNSGLSGNTIYF.

There are a few counts of this clone. The chain combines TRBV10-1 with TRBJ1-4; D unresolved. The germline CDR1 and CDR2 sequences are WNHNN and SYGVQD (reference sequence). V lost 10 bases and J 7 bases, leaving 25 bases between the germline ends. The CDR3 loop spans 16 amino acids. In DNA form, the CDR3 reads TGCGCCACCAACGATCGTGCCGGGTCCTGTGGTGAAAAACTGTTTTTT. Residues: CATNDRAGSCGEKLFF.

V gene TRBV6-6 combines with J gene TRBJ2-1; TRBD2 agrees at 7 bases. Trimming removed 9 bases from V and 6 bases from J; junction bases left unmatched: 14. This CDR3 region has 15 residues. Germline V CDR1 and CDR2: MNHNY, SVGAGI (reference sequence). CDR3 nucleotides: TGTGCCAGGGCTAATTACGGGCGGGAGTCCAATGAGCAGTTCTTC. Its translation: CARANYGRESNEQFF.

This sequence joins TRBV19 and TRBJ2-4; 7 bases are a match to TRBD2. Germline CDR1 LNHDA, CDR2 SQIVND (reference sequence). The junction had 7 bases not matched to a gene; V was cut back by 4 bases and J by 1 base. The CDR3 extends over 16 amino acids. The CDR3 bases are TGTGCCAGTAGTAGCAGCGGGATCTCGGCCAAAAACATTCAGTACTTC. This sequence encodes CASSSSGISAKNIQYF.

The gene calls are TRBV5-4 and TRBJ2-3, with unresolved D. This CDR3 has 16 amino acids. The V gene's germline CDR1 is SGHNT and CDR2 YYREEE (reference sequence). V lost 0 bases, J lost 2 bases, and 13 bases lay in between. The CDR3: CASSLAKRLSTDTQYF. In DNA, the CDR3 is TGTGCCAGCAGCTTGGCCAAACGACTCTCCACAGATACGCAGTATTTT.

V and J are TRBV28 and TRBJ2-5, with 8 positions matching TRBD2. The V gene's germline CDR1 is MDHEN and CDR2 SYDVKM. The CDR3 sequence is 13 residues long. Here the CDR3 reads CATERGGLETQYF. CDR3 DNA: TGTGCGACCGAACGGGGGGGTCTAGAGACCCAGTACTTC.

The V call is TRBV6-6, the J call TRBJ1-1; 9 bases agree with TRBD1. Trimming removed 6 bases from V and 4 bases from J; junction bases left unmatched: 9. Germline V lookup: CDR1 MNHNY, CDR2 SVGAGI (reference sequence). The length of the CDR3 is 15 residues. CDR3 region: CASSHRGQGTTEAFF. CDR3 DNA: TGTGCCAGCAGCCACAGGGGACAGGGTACCACTGAAGCTTTCTTT.

The V call is TRBV6-5, the J call TRBJ2-2; a weak D match, TRBD2 (6 bases). In germline, CDR1 is MNHEY, CDR2 SVGAGI. V dropped 7 bases and J dropped 6 bases, with 15 bases sitting between them. The CDR3 has 14 residues. CDR3 in DNA: TGTGCCAGCACACCCGGGAGCTTGCCCGGGGAGCTGTTTTTT. As protein: CASTPGSLPGELFF.

The V call is TRBV7-2, the J call TRBJ2-1; 8 bases line up with TRBD2. CDR3 length: 16 amino acids. Germline assignment: CDR1 SGHTA and CDR2 FQGNSA. Trimming cost V 2 bases and J 7 bases; bases outside gene matches: 10. The CDR3 loop reads CASSLPQAGGGNEQFF. For the CDR3, the DNA is TGTGCCAGCAGCTTACCCCAGGCGGGGGGCGGGAATGAGCAGTTCTTC.

This chain links TRBV27 with TRBJ1-1, with 10 positions matching TRBD1. This CDR3 region has 15 residues. Trimming at V came to 5 bases and at J to 3 bases, leaving 6 bases not matched to a gene. The germline gives CDR1 MNHEY, CDR2 SMNVEV (reference sequence). The CDR3 reads CASSGYGTGDTEAFF. CDR3 coding DNA: TGTGCCAGCAGTGGATACGGGACAGGGGACACTGAAGCTTTCTTT.

The chain uses TRBV27 and TRBJ1-6, with a weak D call TRBD1 (6 bases). Germline V CDR1 and CDR2: MNHEY, SMNVEV (reference sequence). V shed 6 bases and J shed 8 bases, with 8 bases lying between them. The CDR3 contains 12 residues. CDR3 bases: TGTGCCAGCAGCCACAGGGATTCACCCCTCCACTTT. Translating gives CASSHRDSPLHF.

The chain uses TRBV7-9 and TRBJ1-3; D call uncertain. The CDR3 extends over 16 amino acids. Trimming shortened V by 10 bases and J by 0 bases, and 19 bases separated the two germline ends. CDR1 is SEHNR and CDR2 is FQNEAQ in the germline V gene (reference sequence). Written as DNA, the CDR3 is TGTGCCACCGATTCCCCCCGGCGGTCCTCTGGAAACACCATATATTTT. It yields the protein CATDSPRRSSGNTIYF.

V and J are TRBV6-5 and TRBJ1-6; 8 positions match TRBD1. Germline V gene data show CDR1 as MNHEY and CDR2 as SVGAGI. The V and J ends lost 5 bases and 7 bases, in that order; junction bases with no gene match: 7. CDR3 length equals 15 residues. CDR3 amino acids: CASSRTRTGNSPLHF. The CDR3 DNA follows: TGTGCCAGCAGTCGGACCAGGACAGGGAATTCACCCCTCCACTTT.

V usage is TRBV11-2 and J usage is TRBJ2-4, with D possibly TRBD2 on 5 matching bases. The length of the CDR3 is 15 residues. Germline CDR1 and CDR2: SGHAT and FQNNGV. Trimming removed 3 bases at V and 1 base at J, with 10 bases between. Here the CDR3 reads CASSFDYSAKNIQYF. In DNA form, the CDR3 reads TGTGCCAGCAGCTTTGACTACTCTGCCAAAAACATTCAGTACTTC.

The rearrangement uses TRBV2 and TRBJ2-2, with D hard to call. Germline V gene sequence: CDR1 SNHLY, CDR2 FYNNEI. V was cut by 3 bases and J by 2 bases, with 7 bases left in between. The CDR3 spans 14 residues. The CDR3 here is CASSEITNTGELFF. The CDR3, as DNA: TGTGCCAGCAGTGAGATAACTAACACCGGGGAGCTGTTTTTT.

V is TRBV5-6 and J is TRBJ2-1; D unresolved. CDR1 and CDR2 (germline): SGHDT, YYEEEE. The length of the CDR3 is 13 residues. Trimming left V 1 base short and J 4 bases short, with 6 bases between. As DNA, the CDR3 is TGTGCCAGCAGCTTGCGGAGATACAATGAGCAGTTCTTC. It translates to CASSLRRYNEQFF.

This rearrangement joins TRBV5-1 to TRBJ2-2, with TRBD1 matching 8 bases. Per germline, CDR1 SGHRS and CDR2 YFSETQ. Germline trimming cut 4 bases from V and 6 bases from J; bases unmatched to any gene: 5. The CDR3 totals 14 residues. In DNA, the CDR3 is TGCGCCAGCAGCGCACAGGGGGGTCCCGGGGAGCTGTTTTTT. Translated, it gives CASSAQGGPGELFF.

The chain combines TRBV28 with TRBJ2-7; 11 positions match TRBD1. The J segment lost 3 bases and the V segment lost 6 bases, leaving 7 bases of the junction unmatched. CDR1 MDHEN and CDR2 SYDVKM come from the germline V gene. CDR3 length: 15 amino acids. In DNA form, the CDR3 reads TGTGCCAGCAGCCCCCTCGGGACAGGGGGCTACGAGCAGTACTTC. This translates into CASSPLGTGGYEQYF.

The chain joins TRBV7-9 to TRBJ2-7, with D possibly TRBD2 on 6 matching bases. V shed 4 bases and J shed 5 bases, with 12 bases lying between them. CDR3 length equals 13 residues. Per the germline V gene, CDR1 is SEHNR and CDR2 is FQNEAQ (reference sequence). CDR3 amino acids: CASSSGLPNEQYF. The CDR3 DNA reads as TGTGCCAGCAGCTCGGGACTTCCAAACGAGCAGTACTTC.

The V and J genes are TRBV5-4 and TRBJ1-2; TRBD1 is a possible D gene (6 bases). Trimming took 4 bases from V and 4 from J, leaving 17 bases between them. This CDR3 contains 15 residues. CDR1 and CDR2 from the germline V gene are SGHNT and YYREEE (reference sequence). The CDR3 region is CASSPQTGVPYGYTF. In DNA form, the CDR3 reads TGTGCCAGCAGCCCCCAGACAGGAGTTCCCTATGGCTACACCTTC.

This clone appeared a single time. V is TRBV25-1 and J is TRBJ2-7, with D possibly TRBD2 on 5 matching bases. Germline lookup yields CDR1 MGHDK and CDR2 SYGVNS. V gave up 7 bases and J gave up 0 bases, with 10 bases separating them. This CDR3 comprises 13 residues. CDR3 amino acids: CASTKAGSYEQYF. The CDR3 coding sequence is TGTGCCAGCACGAAGGCGGGCTCCTACGAGCAGTACTTC.